The source of this TCR beta chain is a study of control samples from healthy donors and cancer patients. This CDR3 is built from 15 residues. The trim removed 4 bases at V and 4 bases at J, leaving 7 bases unmatched. CDR1 is MNHEY and CDR2 is SVGAGI in the germline V gene. Here immunoSEQ multiplex PCR was the method, and the copy in TCRdb shows in-frame clones only, minus some. The sample holds some 140,000 clones, 80% to 95% seen once. This sequence was found in a man aged 30-40 years in good health. The V and J genes are TRBV6-5 and TRBJ2-3; 8 bases are a match to TRBD2. Sequencing used blood. Here the CDR3 DNA reads TGTGCCAGCAGTTTCGGACTAGCTGATGCAGATACGCAGTATTTT. This translates into CASSFGLADADTQYF.